This T cell receptor beta chain comes out of a study of beta chain features in type 1 diabetes (dated by TCRdb to about 2018). Background for the entire study: Mean age, gender distribution, total cell number and subset yield were not different between patients and healthy donors. Across all samples, around 99 million sorted cells were examined, and cell number per subset correlated strongly with RNA yield. The study compared TCRB repertoires of sorted circulating CD4+ T cell subsets between recently diagnosed type 1 diabetes patients and matched healthy donors. Regulatory and stem cell-like memory subsets were isolated from only 8 patients and roughly 8 healthy donors, whereas naive and central memory subsets came from all 28 donors.

Only a few counts were recorded for this clone. No antigen is known for it. A junction end diverges from the germline sequence, so it may reflect a read error. Study-level results and caveats: PCR may preferentially amplify shorter templates, but because patient and control samples were amplified and corrected together, any resulting skew would affect both groups equally. The naive, central memory and regulatory TCRB repertoires appeared to resemble one another more closely among patients than among healthy donors. In all four CD4+ subsets, TCRB CDR3 length was moderately but significantly shorter in type 1 diabetes patients. Because small numbers of individuals were included in the HLA sub-analyses, any influence of HLA type on TCRB rearrangement was left unresolved. Sequencing cDNA rather than genomic DNA could over-represent highly expressing activated cells, although activation and CD3 levels did not differ between groups. At VDJ recombination sites, patients with type 1 diabetes made fewer insertions and deleted more nucleotides, a pattern implying thymic rearrangement abnormalities.

The CDR3 sequence holds 8 residues, the cysteine and phenylalanine included. Only CDR3 DNA remains: 24 bases, in frame from the first base. Per the germline V gene, ENHRY is the CDR1 and SYGVKD is the CDR2. From each donor, a single peripheral blood sample of around 120 mL on average was drawn into heparinised tubes. A BD FACSAria II and a panel including CD45RO, CCR7, CD25, CD127, CD95 and CD27 were used to sort naive, central memory, regulatory and stem cell-like memory CD4+ T cells. A purity above 98% was achieved for all sorted populations. PBMCs were isolated right away by Lymphoprep density gradient centrifugation and were stained directly, without culture. So that batch effects would be minimized, each experiment stained and sorted samples in pairs, pairing one healthy donor with one patient. The entire isolated RNA was reverse transcribed using the High Capacity cDNA Reverse Transcription Kit, and thus expressed TCRB transcripts were sequenced. Deep immunoSEQ sequencing was performed on naive, central memory and regulatory T cell samples, with an average of roughly 3.5 million total reads per sample. Sorted cells were lysed in RLT buffer and RNA was extracted with DNase-treated RNeasy Micro or Mini kits, depending on cell number. To prevent cross-contamination, every cell subset was processed on its own, while patient and healthy donor samples were processed together. The immunoSEQ multiplex PCR was used to amplify TCRB sequences from cDNA, yielding 87-bp fragments that span the CDR3 region. Sequencing of the amplicons was done on the Illumina HiSeq platform. From the authors' description of their analysis: PCR bias was corrected computationally using synthetic template baselines, and reads within Hamming distance 2 were collapsed, with unmergeable singletons discarded. Reads were aligned against IMGT to assign V, D and J genes, CDR3 length and insertions or deletions at six rearrangement sites. Within each subset, clonotype counts were normalized to sorted cell number, after which true diversity and Gini coefficients were computed with the tcR R package. The overlap coefficient, calculated on TCRB nucleotide sequences, was used to quantify repertoire sharing. As a proxy for the pre-selection repertoire, out-of-frame TCRB sequences from naive cells were analyzed. What TCRdb holds here is the immuneACCESS table cut down to in-frame rearrangements. Part of the clones is not present; checked against another copy, under half of the missing clones reflect an unresolved V gene, and the others are unexplained. D and trimming were read from the DNA, whereas the V and J calls and clone size are those reported in that table. The sample includes some 360,000 clones, with 15% to 20% observed a single time. Clones ranked in the top ten supply about 0.045% of the sample.

Source material: naive CD4+ T cells from blood. Read against the paper, the sample's cell subset or site label means: true naive CD4+ T cells. Recombination joined TRBV10-3 with TRBJ1-2, with the D gene call left open. The TCR was taken from a young woman in good health. DNA sequence: TGTGCCATCATCTTACAGAAATTC. Its coded protein is CAIILQKF.